The source of this T cell receptor beta chain is a study of low-dose radiotherapy and immunotherapy resistance in tumors. This CDR3 has 15 amino acids. Germline V gene sequence: CDR1 SQVTM, CDR2 ANQGSEA. The trim removed 7 bases at V and 4 bases at J, leaving 7 bases unmatched. Stated time point: after trial treatment. Described treatment: LDRT plus nivolumab, ipilimumab, low-dose cyclophosphamide and aspirin (RACIN trial). Donors were dosed with nivolumab and ipilimumab; they also received aspirin, low-dose cyclophosphamide and low-dose radiotherapy. Covering alpha and beta chains, TRAV- and TRBV-specific primers were used for the first-strand cDNA. Using a constant-region primer together with a V-primer adapter, TCRs were subjected to around 20 PCR cycles of amplification. It was by in vitro transcription that isolated mRNA was amplified. TCRdb redid the calling of the reads with MiXCR, one entry per CDR3 protein. Among around 80,000 distinct CDR3 sequences listed, around a sixth were seen once.

This clonotype was observed many times. This clonotype was obtained from a male donor with prostate cancer. The chain uses TRBV29-1 and TRBJ2-2; TRBD2 matches 12 bases. Sequenced here: PBMCs, sampled after low-dose radiotherapy plus immunotherapy. CDR3 nucleotide sequence: TGCAGCGCCTCTACTAGCGGGAGGTCCACCGGGGAGCTGTTTTTT. Amino acids: CSASTSGRSTGELFF.